The clone carrying this T cell receptor (beta chain) was detected only a few times. Its antigen remains unknown. This specimen belongs to a study of response to subunit inactivated influenza vaccine. Overall study findings and caveats: Few new T cells, the authors suggested, are recruited by each seasonal influenza vaccination.

Germline lookup yields CDR1 SGHAT and CDR2 FQNNGV. V gave up 7 bases and J gave up 0 bases, with 13 bases separating them. The CDR3 has 15 residues. One entry per CDR3 protein results from TCRdb running MiXCR on the RT-PCR reads. The sample holds around 850,000 distinct CDR3 sequences, around 20% seen once. The receptor's source is a man aged 50 or older who received an inactivated influenza vaccine. This sequence joins TRBV11-2 and TRBJ1-3; D is unclear. The sequenced sample was PBMCs from blood, obtained 4 to 6 days after vaccination. For the CDR3, the DNA is TGTGCCAGCACCCAACTTGAAAGCTCTGGAAACACCATATATTTT. It is translated as CASTQLESSGNTIYF.